The 15 T cell receptor beta chains presented below share a single source sample, sequenced in a study of TIL therapy for anti-PD-1-resistant metastatic lung cancer. Sequencing used immunoSEQ v3. Assay used: immunoSEQ multiplex PCR; TCRdb lists only in-frame clones, some missing. The sample shows more than 20,000 clones, around 78% of them seen only once. The time point denotes: pre-treatment sample, taken before nivolumab and TIL therapy. The sample consisted of blood, taken at baseline. The receptors come from a person aged 25 to 79 with non-small cell lung cancer.

The chain combines TRBV28 with TRBJ2-1; D tentatively reads TRBD1 or TRBD2 (6 bases each). Germline lookup yields CDR1 MDHEN and CDR2 SYDVKM. Trimming removed 7 bases at V and 0 bases at J, with 16 bases between. This CDR3 comprises 16 residues. CDR3 DNA: TGTGCCAGCACCCCCCAGGGGCGGGGCTCCTACAATGAGCAGTTCTTC. This translates into CASTPQGRGSYNEQFF. The whole variable domain, remainder taken from reference TRBV28 and TRBJ2-1, is DVKVTQSSRYLVKRTGEKVFLECVQDMDHENMFWYRQDPGLGLRLIYFSYDVKMKEKGDIPEGYSVSREKKERFSLILESASTNQTSMYLCASTPQGRGSYNEQFFGPGTRLTVL.

The V call is TRBV2, the J call TRBJ1-4; a weak D match, TRBD1 (6 bases). This CDR3 has 14 residues. V was shortened by 2 bases and J by 8 bases, with 12 bases between the two germline ends. CDR1 and CDR2 (germline): SNHLY, FYNNEI. Here the CDR3 reads CASSEQGIGEKLFF. In nucleotides, the CDR3 is TGTGCCAGCAGTGAACAGGGGATAGGGGAAAAACTGTTTTTT.

This clone came up a few times. The V and J genes are TRBV9 and TRBJ1-2; D uncertain. V lost 4 bases and J lost 5, with 18 bases in between. From germline, CDR1 is SGDLS and CDR2 YYNGEE. This CDR3 has 15 residues. The CDR3, as DNA: TGTGCCAGCAGCCCCCGTTGGGTGGATGTATATGGCTACACCTTC. Encoded protein: CASSPRWVDVYGYTF.

This chain uses TRBV15 with TRBJ2-7; D could derive from TRBD1 or TRBD2 (6 bases each). This CDR3 is 14 amino acids long. V was clipped by 8 bases and J by 4 bases, with 18 bases between them. CDR1 and CDR2 (germline): LNHNV, YYDKDF (reference sequence). Here the CDR3 reads CATELQGGVYEQYF. CDR3 bases: TGTGCCACCGAATTACAGGGAGGTGTGTACGAGCAGTACTTC.

The chain couples TRBV5-1 to TRBJ2-3; TRBD2 agrees at 13 bases. This CDR3 comprises 16 residues. Germline trimming cut 1 base from V and 4 bases from J; bases unmatched to any gene: 3. Looked up from germline, CDR1 is SGHRS and CDR2 is YFSETQ. The CDR3 is CASSLTSGGAADTQYF. DNA for the CDR3: TGCGCCAGCAGCTTGACTAGCGGGGGGGCCGCAGATACGCAGTATTTT.

V gene TRBV6-1 combines with J gene TRBJ2-1, with D tentatively TRBD1 (5 bases). This CDR3 has 14 residues. CDR1 is MNHNS and CDR2 is SASEGT in the germline V gene. The germline V and J ends were trimmed by 6 bases and 2 bases, with 11 bases remaining between them. CDR3 nucleotide sequence: TGTGCCAGCAGAGCGACAGATACCTACAATGAGCAGTTCTTC. Amino acids: CASRATDTYNEQFF.

This clone was observed a few times. The chain uses TRBV5-1 and TRBJ2-1; no reliable D call. Germline lookup yields CDR1 SGHRS and CDR2 YFSETQ. Trimming shortened V by 0 bases and J by 0 bases, and 13 bases separated the two germline ends. This CDR3 is 17 amino acids long. The CDR3, as DNA: TGCGCCAGCAGCTTGGATATCTTGTTCAGCTCCTACAATGAGCAGTTCTTC. Translation gives CASSLDILFSSYNEQFF.

The chain couples TRBV27 to TRBJ1-2; D perhaps matches TRBD1 (5 bases). The CDR3 sequence is 17 residues long. V shed 6 bases and J shed 4 bases, with 24 bases lying between them. Germline V gives CDR1 MNHEY, CDR2 SMNVEV (reference sequence). The CDR3 sequence is CASSPWVTQGDSYGYTF. CDR3 nucleotides: TGTGCCAGCAGCCCCTGGGTAACCCAGGGAGATAGCTATGGCTACACCTTC.

J is TRBJ1-2 and V is TRBV12-5; D gene unclear. CDR1 and CDR2 from the germline V gene are LGHNT and FRNRAP. The CDR3 consists of 14 residues. Trimming left V 1 base short and J 0 bases short, with 6 bases between. CDR3 loop: CASGLASANYGYTF. DNA of the CDR3: TGTGCTAGTGGTTTGGCAAGCGCTAACTATGGCTACACCTTC.

The chain combines TRBV30 with TRBJ2-4; 10 nucleotides match TRBD1. V shed 2 bases, J shed 2 bases, and the junction held 3 bases outside the gene matches. CDR3 length: 15 amino acids. CDR1 and CDR2 from the germline V gene are GTSNPN and SVGIG (reference sequence). The CDR3 region is CAWSRDRGTKNIQYF. For the CDR3, the DNA is TGTGCCTGGAGTAGGGACAGGGGTACCAAAAACATTCAGTACTTC.

The rearrangement joins TRBV27 to TRBJ2-6, with D unclear. The CDR3 extends over 13 amino acids. Germline CDR1 reads MNHEY; CDR2 reads SMNVEV (reference sequence). Trimming took 7 bases from V and 0 from J, leaving 4 bases between them. Here the CDR3 DNA reads TGTGCCAGCACCTTCTCTGGGGCCAACGTCCTGACTTTC. This translates into CASTFSGANVLTF. Full variable domain (outside the CDR3, taken from reference TRBV27 and TRBJ2-6): EAQVTQNPRYLITVTGKKLTVTCSQNMNHEYMSWYRQDPGLGLRQIYYSMNVEVTDKGDVPEGYKVSRKEKRNFPLILESPSPNQTSLYFCASTFSGANVLTFGAGSRLTVL.

The chain joins TRBV27 to TRBJ1-4; TRBD1 might be the D (5 bases). V was pared by 3 bases and J by 4 bases, with 9 bases between. CDR1 and CDR2 (germline): MNHEY, SMNVEV (reference sequence). This CDR3 has 14 residues. The CDR3 reads CASSFTRGNEKLFF. For the CDR3, the DNA is TGTGCCAGCAGTTTTACAAGGGGTAATGAAAAACTGTTTTTT. The full variable domain, completed using reference TRBV27 and TRBJ1-4, is EAQVTQNPRYLITVTGKKLTVTCSQNMNHEYMSWYRQDPGLGLRQIYYSMNVEVTDKGDVPEGYKVSRKEKRNFPLILESPSPNQTSLYFCASSFTRGNEKLFFGSGTQLSVL.

The V call is TRBV27, the J call TRBJ2-1, with TRBD2 matching over 8 bases. The CDR3 runs 16 residues. The germline CDR1 and CDR2 sequences are MNHEY and SMNVEV (reference sequence). Trimming cost V 5 bases and J 3 bases; bases outside gene matches: 9. CDR3 amino acids: CASSAPAGGRYNEQFF. CDR3 DNA sequence: TGTGCCAGCAGTGCTCCGGCGGGAGGTCGCTACAATGAGCAGTTCTTC.

V usage is TRBV6-5 and J usage is TRBJ1-4; the D is unclear. The germline V gene encodes CDR1 MNHEY and CDR2 SVGAGI. This CDR3 has 16 residues. Trimming stripped 4 bases from V and 4 bases from J, with 16 bases between. The CDR3 spells CASSSWADIINEKLFF. The CDR3 nucleotides are TGTGCCAGCAGTTCATGGGCAGATATTATTAATGAAAAACTGTTTTTT.

The chain employs TRBV11-2 and TRBJ1-1, with no clear D. Germline CDR1 SGHAT, CDR2 FQNNGV. The V end lost 2 bases, the J end lost 0 bases, and 1 base lay between the germline ends. CDR3 size: 12 residues. In nucleotides, the CDR3 is TGTGCCAGCAGCTTAATGAACACTGAAGCTTTCTTT. Its protein is CASSLMNTEAFF.